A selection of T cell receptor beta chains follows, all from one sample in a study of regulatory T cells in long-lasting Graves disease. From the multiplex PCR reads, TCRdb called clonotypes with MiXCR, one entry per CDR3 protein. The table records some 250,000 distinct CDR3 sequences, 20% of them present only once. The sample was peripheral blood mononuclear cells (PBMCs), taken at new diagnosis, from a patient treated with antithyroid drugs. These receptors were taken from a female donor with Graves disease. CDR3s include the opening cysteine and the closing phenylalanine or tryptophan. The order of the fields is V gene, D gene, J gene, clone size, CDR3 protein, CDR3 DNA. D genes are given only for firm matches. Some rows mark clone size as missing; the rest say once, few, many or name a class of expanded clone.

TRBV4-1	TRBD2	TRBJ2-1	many	CASSRTSGEYNEQFF	TGCGCCAGCAGCAGGACTAGCGGAGAATACAATGAGCAGTTCTTC
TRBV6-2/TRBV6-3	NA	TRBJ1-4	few	CASSSTAKLFF	TGTGCCAGCAGTTCGACCGCAAAACTGTTTTTT
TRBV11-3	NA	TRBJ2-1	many	CASSLVYGEQFF	TGTGCCAGCAGCTTAGTGTACGGTGAGCAGTTCTTC
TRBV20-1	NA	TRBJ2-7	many	CSARVSSRGYEQYF	TGCAGTGCTAGAGTTTCCTCCCGGGGCTACGAGCAGTACTTC
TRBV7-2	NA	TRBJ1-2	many	CASSPREGGGYTF	TGTGCCAGCAGCCCCAGGGAGGGAGGAGGCTACACCTTC
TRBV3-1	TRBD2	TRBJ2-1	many	CASSQTSGYNEQFF	TGTGCCAGCAGCCAAACTAGCGGCTACAATGAGCAGTTCTTC
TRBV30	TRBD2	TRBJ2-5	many	CAWSILAGVRETQYF	TGTGCCTGGAGTATACTAGCGGGAGTTCGAGAGACCCAGTACTTC
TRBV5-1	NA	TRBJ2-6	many	CASSPLSGANVLTF	TGCGCCAGCAGCCCCCTCTCTGGGGCCAACGTCCTGACTTTC
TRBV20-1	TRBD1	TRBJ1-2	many	CSAYGQGFLGYTF	TGCAGTGCTTACGGACAGGGCTTTCTTGGCTACACCTTC
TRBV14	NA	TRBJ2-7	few	CASSLGHTVPGEQYF	TGTGCCAGCAGCCTCGGACACACGGTACCGGGGGAGCAGTACTTC
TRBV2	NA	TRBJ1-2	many	CASSAVPLDGYTF	TGTGCCAGCAGTGCAGTTCCCTTGGATGGCTACACCTTC
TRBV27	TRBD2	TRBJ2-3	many	CASSSLPGLAGGSTDTQYF	TGTGCCAGCAGTTCACTCCCGGGACTAGCGGGGGGGAGCACAGATACGCAGTATTTT
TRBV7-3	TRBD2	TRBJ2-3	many	CASSLGGAGDTQYF	TGTGCCAGCAGCCTCGGGGGGGCTGGAGATACGCAGTATTTT
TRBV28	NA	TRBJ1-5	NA	CASSLTLRVTDNQPQHF	TGTGCCAGCAGTTTAACCCTTCGTGTGACTGACAATCAGCCCCAGCATTTT
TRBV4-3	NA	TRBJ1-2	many	CASSQETGATYGYTF	TGCGCCAGCAGCCAAGAAACAGGAGCTACCTATGGCTACACCTTC
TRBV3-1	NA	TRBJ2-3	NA	CASSPVAGGRPQDTQYF	TGTGCCAGCAGCCCCGTCGCCGGGGGCCGACCACAAGATACGCAGTATTTT
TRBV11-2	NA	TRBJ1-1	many	CASSLRFGSEAFF	TGTGCCAGCAGCTTACGGTTTGGATCTGAAGCTTTCTTT
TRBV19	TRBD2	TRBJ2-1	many	CASSGRRTSGNNEQFF	TGTGCCAGTAGTGGTCGGAGGACTAGCGGGAACAATGAGCAGTTCTTC
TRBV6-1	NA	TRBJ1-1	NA	CAGTQQGNTEAFF	TGTGCCGGTACCCAACAGGGGAACACTGAAGCTTTCTTT
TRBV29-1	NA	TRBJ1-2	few	CSVDIGNYGYTF	TGCAGCGTTGATATAGGGAACTATGGCTACACCTTC
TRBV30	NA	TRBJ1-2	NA	CAWTRTDYGYTF	TGTGCCTGGACGCGGACAGACTATGGCTACACCTTC
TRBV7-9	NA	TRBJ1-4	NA	CASSLDSAVKLFF	TGTGCCAGCAGCTTGGACAGCGCCGTAAAACTGTTTTTT
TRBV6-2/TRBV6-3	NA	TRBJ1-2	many	CASSDNGPHLGYTF	TGTGCCAGCAGTGACAATGGCCCCCACTTGGGCTACACCTTC
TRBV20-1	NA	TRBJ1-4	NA	CSAILSNEKLFF	TGCAGTGCTATTTTATCTAATGAAAAACTGTTTTTT
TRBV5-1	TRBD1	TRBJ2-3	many	CASSYRTGFSTDTQYF	TGCGCCAGCAGCTATAGGACAGGCTTTAGCACAGATACGCAGTATTTT
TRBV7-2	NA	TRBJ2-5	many	CASSPVEQETQYF	TGTGCCAGCAGCCCAGTGGAGCAAGAGACCCAGTACTTC
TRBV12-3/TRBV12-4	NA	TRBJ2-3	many	CASRIDYLGDTQYF	TGTGCCAGCAGGATCGACTACCTCGGAGATACGCAGTATTTT
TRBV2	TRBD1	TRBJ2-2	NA	CARQNGQGNTGELFF	TGTGCCAGACAAAATGGACAGGGCAACACCGGGGAGCTGTTTTTT
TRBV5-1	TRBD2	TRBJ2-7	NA	CASSSEGGPPYEQYF	TGCGCCAGCAGCTCCGAGGGAGGGCCCCCCTACGAGCAGTACTTC
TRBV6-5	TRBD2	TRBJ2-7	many	CASSYSHAGATYEQYF	TGTGCCAGCAGTTACTCCCATGCGGGAGCGACCTACGAGCAGTACTTC
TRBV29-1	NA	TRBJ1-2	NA	CSADPVERYGYTF	TGCAGCGCTGACCCCGTTGAAAGATATGGCTACACCTTC